These 32 T cell receptor beta chains share one sample of origin, sequenced in a study of shared clonotypes between healthy human individuals. Terminally differentiated effector memory CD45RA+ cells were excluded from the naive CD8 cells, which were CD45RO-negative and positively selected for CCR7. The repertoire was sequenced with immunoSEQ multiplex PCR; TCRdb's copy has only in-frame clones and lacks some. In the table there are about 2.1 million clones, around 93% of which are singletons. Source material: naive CD8+ T cells from PBMCs. All receptors come from a man aged 18-30 years in good health. Some clones in this sample may be carry-over from other donors' samples.

CDR3 loop: CASTERGEGRSNEQFF. The CDR3 coding sequence is TGTGCCAGCACCGAGAGGGGGGAGGGCAGGAGCAATGAGCAGTTCTTC. V is TRBV7-6 and J is TRBJ2-1; D might be TRBD2 (7 bases). This CDR3 contains 16 residues. CDR1 is SGHVS, CDR2 FNYEAQ, per germline. V shed 7 bases and J shed 6 bases, with 22 bases lying between them.

This chain connects TRBV30 to TRBJ2-7; 7 bases agree with TRBD2. This CDR3 has 16 amino acids. Germline V gives CDR1 GTSNPN, CDR2 SVGIG (reference sequence). After removal of 7 bases from V and 0 bases from J, the junction contained 15 bases not matched to a gene. CDR3 DNA sequence: TGTGCCTTCAACTTTGGGACTACCTTATACTCCTACGAGCAGTACTTC. Translated, it gives CAFNFGTTLYSYEQYF. The variable domain in full, completed from reference TRBV30 and TRBJ2-7, reads SQTIHQWPATLVQPVGSPLSLECTVEGTSNPNLYWYRQAAGRGLQLLFYSVGIGQISSEVPQNLSASRPQDRQFILSSKKLLLSDSGFYLCAFNFGTTLYSYEQYFGPGTRLTVT.

V is TRBV9 and J is TRBJ2-2, with a weak D call TRBD1 (6 bases). The germline CDR1 and CDR2 sequences are SGDLS and YYNGEE. CDR3 length: 17 amino acids. Trimming cost V 6 bases and J 6 bases, with 24 bases left between them. The CDR3 coding sequence is TGTGCCAGCACACGTCAACGGTATGGGGGCGCCCCCGGGGAGCTGTTTTTT. Its protein product is CASTRQRYGGAPGELFF.

This chain links TRBV19 with TRBJ2-7; D might be TRBD2 (5 bases). This CDR3 comprises 15 residues. The germline gives CDR1 LNHDA, CDR2 SQIVND (reference sequence). The V and J ends lost 3 bases and 3 bases respectively, with 15 bases between them. The CDR3: CASSITGMGYYEQYF. DNA of the CDR3: TGTGCCAGTAGTATTACCGGGATGGGATACTACGAGCAGTACTTC.

This clone turned up a few times. J is TRBJ1-2 and V is TRBV28; D remains unclear. Germline CDR1 reads MDHEN; CDR2 reads SYDVKM. The CDR3 runs 13 residues. Between the trimmed V and J ends, which lost 2 bases and 7 bases, there was a span of 11 bases. In DNA form, the CDR3 reads TGTGCCAGCAGTTTACACCGGGTGGCTGGCTACACCTTC. Translation gives CASSLHRVAGYTF.

The chain carries TRBV4-3 and TRBJ2-7, with D perhaps TRBD2 (6 bases). The CDR3 sequence is 17 residues long. With 2 bases removed from V and 2 bases from J, the gap between germline ends came to 19 bases. CDR1 is LGHNA, CDR2 YSLEER, per germline. In DNA, the CDR3 is TGCGCCAGCAGCCAAAGCTCCCACGAGGTAGCGGCCTACGAGCAGTACTTC. This translates into CASSQSSHEVAAYEQYF.

This chain connects TRBV7-2 to TRBJ1-3; D is unclear. The V and J ends lost 5 bases and 4 bases respectively, with 15 bases between them. The CDR3 runs to 15 residues. Germline V gene lookup returns CDR1 SGHTA and CDR2 FQGNSA. This chain's CDR3 is CASSPYLGTGNTIYF. The CDR3 DNA is TGTGCCAGCAGCCCCTATCTGGGTACCGGAAACACCATATATTTT.

The chain has TRBV29-1 and TRBJ2-7, with D possibly TRBD1 on 6 matching bases. The germline V and J ends were trimmed by 7 bases and 8 bases, with 15 bases remaining between them. The V gene's germline CDR1 is SQVTM and CDR2 ANQGSEA. The CDR3 contains 11 residues. CDR3 sequence (DNA): TGCAGCGGAAACTGGGGGCCTAAGCAGTACTTC. Its translation: CSGNWGPKQYF.

Worth noting for this clone: This may be a read error, as it is one base from a much larger clone. Within the sample, other DNA sequences also encode this same CDR3. The chain carries TRBV28 and TRBJ2-7; D is uncertain. CDR3 length: 13 residues. V dropped 2 bases and J dropped 0 bases, with 5 bases sitting between them. CDR1 and CDR2 (germline): MDHEN, SYDVKM. For the CDR3, the DNA is TGTGCCAGCAGTTTACCGAGCTCCTACGAGCAGTACTTC. This gives the protein CASSLPSSYEQYF.

Notes on this clone: At the DNA level, this CDR3 is encoded by other sequences in the same sample as well. This sequence joins TRBV20-1 and TRBJ1-5; the D is unclear. CDR3 length equals 10 residues. From germline, CDR1 is DFQATT and CDR2 SNEGSKA (reference sequence). The V and J ends lost 1 base and 6 bases respectively, with 1 base between them. For the CDR3, the DNA is TGCAGTGCTAGAGGTCAGCCCCAGCATTTT. This codes for CSARGQPQHF.

This clone was detected only once. The V gene is TRBV2, the J gene TRBJ2-7, with D perhaps given as TRBD1 or TRBD2 (5 bases each). The CDR3 is 13 residues long. V dropped 5 bases and J dropped 3 bases, with 11 bases sitting between them. Germline values: CDR1 SNHLY, CDR2 FYNNEI. CDR3 region: CASSLGELYEQYF. The CDR3 DNA is TGTGCCAGCAGTTTAGGGGAGCTCTACGAGCAGTACTTC.

The V call is TRBV6-1, the J call TRBJ1-3, with D hard to call. V was clipped by 1 base and J by 0 bases, with 7 bases between them. Germline CDR1 MNHNS, CDR2 SASEGT. The CDR3 runs 15 residues. CDR3 loop: CASSEGTVSGNTIYF. The CDR3 nucleotides are TGTGCCAGCAGTGAAGGGACGGTCTCTGGAAACACCATATATTTT.

With regard to this clone: This same CDR3 is encoded by further DNA sequences in the sample. The genes are TRBV27 and TRBJ2-1; 10 bases are a match to TRBD1. Per the germline V gene, CDR1 is MNHEY and CDR2 is SMNVEV (reference sequence). V trimming: 3 bases; J trimming: 2 bases; junction bases outside the gene matches: 1. This CDR3 region has 15 residues. The CDR3 loop is CASSLGQGTYNEQFF. The CDR3 coding sequence is TGTGCCAGCAGTTTGGGACAGGGGACCTACAATGAGCAGTTCTTC.

V gene TRBV11-2 combines with J gene TRBJ2-7; 9 nucleotides align to TRBD1. CDR1 SGHAT and CDR2 FQNNGV come from the germline V gene. V lost 5 bases and J lost 3; bases outside the gene matches: 8. The CDR3 has 15 amino acids. CDR3 sequence: CASSGSGTGSYEQYF. The CDR3 bases are TGTGCCAGCAGCGGGTCCGGGACAGGGAGCTACGAGCAGTACTTC. The variable domain in full, completed from reference TRBV11-2 and TRBJ2-7, reads EAGVAQSPRYKIIEKRQSVAFWCNPISGHATLYWYQQILGQGPKLLIQFQNNGVVDDSQLPKDRFSAERLKGVDSTLKIQPAKLEDSAVYLCASSGSGTGSYEQYFGPGTRLTVT.

This clone has only one observation. The rearrangement links TRBV30 to TRBJ1-2, with TRBD1 as a possible D gene (5 bases). The CDR3 is 14 amino acids. The germline V and J ends were trimmed by 3 bases and 4 bases, with 15 bases remaining between them. Germline V gene lookup returns CDR1 GTSNPN and CDR2 SVGIG (reference sequence). In nucleotides, the CDR3 is TGTGCCTGGAGCGAGAAGAGACAGCCCTATGGCTACACCTTC. It encodes CAWSEKRQPYGYTF.

V and J are TRBV7-9 and TRBJ2-7, with 12 bases aligning to TRBD2. Germline V gene lookup returns CDR1 SEHNR and CDR2 FQNEAQ (reference sequence). The CDR3 extends over 15 amino acids. The junction had 5 bases not matched to a gene; V was cut back by 3 bases and J by 5 bases. The CDR3 here is CASSFLAGGLHEQYF. The CDR3 DNA reads TGTGCCAGCAGCTTCCTAGCGGGAGGGCTGCACGAGCAGTACTTC. The complete variable domain, with remaining parts taken from reference TRBV7-9 and TRBJ2-7, reads DTGVSQNPRHKITKRGQNVTFRCDPISEHNRLYWYRQTLGQGPEFLTYFQNEAQLEKSRLLSDRFSAERPKGSFSTLEIQRTEQGDSAMYLCASSFLAGGLHEQYFGPGTRLTVT.

The CDR3, as DNA: TGTGCCAGCAGTCCCCTAGCGGAGGGCACAGATACGCAGTATTTT. Translation gives CASSPLAEGTDTQYF. This rearrangement joins TRBV6-6 to TRBJ2-3; 7 nucleotides match TRBD2. Trimming removed 5 bases from V and 1 base from J; junction bases left unmatched: 6. The CDR3 consists of 15 residues. Germline values: CDR1 MNHNY, CDR2 SVGAGI (reference sequence).

The chain joins TRBV6-1 to TRBJ1-1, with D unclear. CDR3 length equals 14 residues. Trimming left V 1 base short and J 4 bases short, with 10 bases between. Per the germline V gene, CDR1 is MNHNS and CDR2 is SASEGT. CDR3 loop: CASSEEFLFTEAFF. CDR3 sequence (DNA): TGTGCCAGCAGTGAAGAATTTCTCTTCACTGAAGCTTTCTTT.

The chain joins TRBV29-1 to TRBJ1-4, with unresolved D. V was cut by 4 bases and J by 6 bases, with 21 bases left in between. The length of the CDR3 is 16 residues. CDR1 and CDR2 from the germline V gene are SQVTM and ANQGSEA. The CDR3 sequence is CSVGVGGEGSDEKLFF. The CDR3 region has the DNA TGCAGCGTTGGAGTTGGTGGAGAGGGCTCGGATGAAAAACTGTTTTTT.

The chain carries TRBV27 and TRBJ2-7, with D unclear. V gave up 3 bases and J gave up 2 bases, with 14 bases separating them. Germline CDR1 MNHEY, CDR2 SMNVEV (reference sequence). The CDR3 covers 15 residues. CDR3 bases: TGTGCCAGCAGTTTTGGGGTTGGTGAAACCTACGAGCAGTACTTC. Its protein product is CASSFGVGETYEQYF.

The chain links TRBV6-5 to TRBJ2-2; D uncertain. Germline values: CDR1 MNHEY, CDR2 SVGAGI. The CDR3 covers 14 residues. Trimming left V 4 bases short and J 4 bases short, with 10 bases between. The DNA for the CDR3 is TGTGCCAGCAGTTGGAATCCAATCACCGGGGAGCTGTTTTTT. This encodes CASSWNPITGELFF.

V usage is TRBV9 and J usage is TRBJ2-1; D remains unclear. CDR3 size: 13 residues. Per germline, CDR1 SGDLS and CDR2 YYNGEE. V was clipped by 0 bases and J by 9 bases, with 10 bases between them. In nucleotides, the CDR3 is TGTGCCAGCAGCGTAGATATAGCAGGTGAGCAGTTCTTC. Translated, it gives CASSVDIAGEQFF.

The V and J genes are TRBV5-1 and TRBJ2-5; 10 bases align to TRBD2. The CDR3 runs 17 residues. CDR1 SGHRS and CDR2 YFSETQ come from the germline V gene. Losses at the gene ends were 4 bases for V and 1 base for J; bases not matched to a gene: 10. The CDR3 reads CASSGEVLAGSQETQYF. Written as DNA, the CDR3 is TGCGCCAGCAGCGGGGAGGTACTAGCGGGATCCCAAGAGACCCAGTACTTC.

This sequence joins TRBV6-4 and TRBJ2-1; 7 nucleotides align to TRBD2. Per the germline V gene, CDR1 is MRHNA and CDR2 is SNTAGT. The V segment lost 0 bases and the J segment 7 bases; nucleotides outside the gene matches: 9. This CDR3 has 16 amino acids. CDR3 in amino acids: CASSDSREGLENEQFF. In nucleotides, the CDR3 is TGTGCCAGCAGTGACTCGAGGGAGGGCCTGGAAAATGAGCAGTTCTTC.

This clone was picked up one time. This chain links TRBV27 with TRBJ2-1; D gene uncertain. The CDR3 runs 13 residues. Trimming removed 5 bases from V and 9 bases from J, with 14 bases in between. Per the germline V gene, CDR1 is MNHEY and CDR2 is SMNVEV (reference sequence). CDR3 amino acids: CASSLVGGFEQFF. In DNA, the CDR3 is TGTGCCAGCAGTCTCGTGGGCGGCTTTGAGCAGTTCTTC.

A remark on this clone: This same CDR3 is encoded by further DNA sequences in the sample. The rearrangement links TRBV4-2 to TRBJ2-7; no clear D gene. The CDR3 consists of 15 residues. In germline, CDR1 is LGHNA, CDR2 YNFKEQ. The ends were cut back, 0 bases at V and 0 bases at J, with 9 bases in the middle. The CDR3 here is CASSQELGSSYEQYF. The CDR3 DNA sequence: TGTGCCAGCAGCCAAGAGTTGGGAAGCTCCTACGAGCAGTACTTC.

The chain joins TRBV5-6 to TRBJ2-3, with TRBD1 identical over 8 bases. V lost 3 bases and J lost 3; bases outside the gene matches: 6. This CDR3 region has 15 residues. The V gene's germline CDR1 is SGHDT and CDR2 YYEEEE. The CDR3 region has the DNA TGTGCCAGCAGCTGGGTGACAGGGGAAACAGATACGCAGTATTTT. Amino acids: CASSWVTGETDTQYF.

This sequence joins TRBV2 and TRBJ1-6; 9 bases match TRBD1. The CDR3 sequence is 16 residues long. Germline V gene sequence: CDR1 SNHLY, CDR2 FYNNEI. With V trimmed by 2 bases and J by 9 bases, 8 bases remained unmatched. Here the CDR3 DNA reads TGTGCCAGCAGTGAATGGGGGGGGACAGGGCTTTCACCCCTCCACTTT. Protein product: CASSEWGGTGLSPLHF.

The chain links TRBV4-1 to TRBJ2-1; D perhaps matches TRBD2 (5 bases). The germline V gene encodes CDR1 MGHRA and CDR2 YSYEKL. The CDR3 covers 15 residues. V lost 6 bases, J lost 7 bases, and 19 bases lay in between. CDR3 residues: CASREKEAVGNEQFF. The CDR3 nucleotides read TGCGCCAGCAGAGAAAAAGAAGCGGTGGGGAATGAGCAGTTCTTC.

DNA of the CDR3: TGTGCCAGTAGCCCGGGACAGGGCGAATACACTGAAGCTTTCTTT. Its translation: CASSPGQGEYTEAFF. The J gene is TRBJ1-1, the V gene TRBV19; 9 bases are a match to TRBD1. V dropped 6 bases and J dropped 3; count of bases not matched to a gene: 8. In germline, CDR1 is LNHDA, CDR2 SQIVND (reference sequence). There are 15 residues in the CDR3.

Turning to this clone: The identical CDR3 is also encoded by other nucleotide sequences in the sample. The V call is TRBV28, the J call TRBJ2-7; D gene unclear. The germline V gene encodes CDR1 MDHEN and CDR2 SYDVKM. The CDR3 is made up of 12 amino acids. V was cut by 1 base and J by 2 bases, with 3 bases left in between. CDR3 nucleotide sequence: TGTGCCAGCAGTTTATTGACCTACGAGCAGTACTTC. Translation: CASSLLTYEQYF.

The chain joins TRBV2 to TRBJ2-7, with D perhaps TRBD2 (5 bases). Germline CDR1 reads SNHLY; CDR2 reads FYNNEI. Between the trimmed V and J ends, which lost 3 bases and 6 bases, there was a span of 18 bases. The CDR3 has 15 residues. DNA for the CDR3: TGTGCCAGCAGTGACCCCGGTGATGTACGGGGCGAGCAGTACTTC. It specifies CASSDPGDVRGEQYF.